What follows is one TCR beta chain and its context. This clone's antigen is unknown. Base qualities are not at hand, and no much larger clone is one base apart. The time point tag for this specimen amounts to: baseline before first vaccination. This sample's treatment or condition label indicates: meningococcal conjugate vaccine given as trial control. Samples from vaccinated people were obtained from the UK trials COV001 and COV002, which included a single-blind randomized controlled phase 2/3 trial of AZD1222 (ChAdOx1 nCoV-19) in healthy adults. Trial participant PBMC samples were collected at day 0 and day 28 after the second dose for TCRbeta chain sequencing. Germline trimming amounts to 4 bases on V and 2 bases on J, with 7 as the count of junction bases outside the gene matches. The CDR3, cysteine through phenylalanine, is 14 amino acids long. Here the CDR3 DNA is all that survives: 42 bases in frame from base 1. CDR1 GTSNPN and CDR2 SVGIG are derived from the germline V gene (reference sequence).

The sample originates from a study of T cell responses to AZD1222 COVID-19 vaccine (dated by TCRdb to the early 2020s). Looking at the study overall: A total of just over 230 trial participants underwent TCR sequencing, of whom about 210 had received two doses of AZD1222 and around 25 had received two doses of the MenACWY control vaccine. Trial participants were enrolled by age into 18-55, 56-69 and 70-plus year subgroups, with approximately 150, 28 and 58 TCR-sequenced participants respectively. The paper as a whole reports these results and caveats: Conclusions about previously exposed vaccinees were limited because only a handful of AZD1222 recipients were SARS-CoV-2 seropositive at baseline. Participants were mostly white British, with more females than males. The authors suggested clonal diversity may have been underestimated. Spike-specific TCR breadth and depth rose significantly after two AZD1222 doses compared with day 0 and with MenACWY recipients. Vaccine-associated CD4 TCRs spanned the whole spike protein, with dominant responses in regions 160-218 and 743-854. Reportedly, almost half of the unique spike-specific TCRs recognized epitopes lying outside the regions that are mutated in the B.1.351 and B.1.1.7 variants. The 56-69-year group was small, and its depth increase did not reach significance, likely because of low power. No day 14 peak-response samples were available, so repertoires were characterized only after the peak T cell response.

The CDR3 regions of human TCRbeta chains were analyzed by immunosequencing. The authors' analysis ran thus. Repertoire TCRs were checked for matches against a reference library of SARS-CoV-2-specific TCRs that had been generated using the MIRA antigen-specificity platform. Breadth was defined as the fraction of unique TCRs that were SARS-CoV-2-associated. Depth was defined as the fraction of total T cells that were SARS-CoV-2-associated. Using the MIRA data, each spike-specific TCR was mapped to the spike region that the TCR reacts to and placed in a CD4 or CD8 class. Log10-transformed breadth and depth values were compared by one-way ANOVA with Sidak's multiple comparisons tests. TCRdb mirrors the immuneACCESS table, restricted to in-frame sequences. Some clones are absent from its copies; in checked studies, under half trace to an unresolved V gene, and the reason for the others is unknown. D and trimming were read from the DNA, whereas the V and J calls and clone size are those reported in that table. The sample contains approximately 190,000 clones, 85% to 90% of them found a single time. The leading ten clones occupy under 3.5% of the sample.

The sequences come from peripheral blood, collected on day 0 of MenACWY control vaccination. The sequence was obtained from an adult in good health. The sequence links TRBV30 to TRBJ1-1; the central 7 bases match TRBD1. The base sequence is TGTGCCTGGACCAGCCGGACAGGCAACACTGAAGCTTTCTTT. It encodes CAWTSRTGNTEAFF.